Following are 17 T cell receptor beta chains from one sample sequenced in a study of T cell responses to AZD1222 COVID-19 vaccine. Sequencing was performed with immunoSEQ multiplex PCR; in TCRdb, only in-frame clones are kept and a portion is missing. The table lists around 120,000 clones, 92% of them singletons, with 1.1% in the top ten. The sample here was peripheral blood, taken on day 0 of AZD1222 vaccination. The source is an adult in good health.

This sequence joins TRBV19 and TRBJ1-1, with D tentatively TRBD1 (6 bases). Germline V CDR1 and CDR2: LNHDA, SQIVND (reference sequence). This CDR3 is 20 amino acids long. The V end was cut by 3 bases, the J end by 0 bases, with 26 bases between. DNA of the CDR3: TGTGCCAGTAGTATCCCCGAGCCGGGGGGCCCCTATATGATGAACACTGAAGCTTTCTTT. This codes for CASSIPEPGGPYMMNTEAFF.

The genes are TRBV7-3 and TRBJ2-2; D is unclear. V gave up 8 bases and J gave up 1 base, with 11 bases separating them. The V gene's germline CDR1 is SGHTA and CDR2 FQGTGA. The CDR3 contains 14 residues. CDR3 amino acids: CASGGAGNTGELFF. For the CDR3, the DNA is TGTGCCAGCGGTGGAGCAGGGAACACCGGGGAGCTGTTTTTT.

V and J are TRBV12-5 and TRBJ2-3; D perhaps matches TRBD2 (6 bases). V was pared by 5 bases and J by 2 bases, with 20 bases between. This CDR3 comprises 17 residues. Germline V CDR1 and CDR2: LGHNT, FRNRAP. CDR3 nucleotide sequence: TGTGCTAGTGGTCTCCTTTATGCGGGACGCCTCACAGATACGCAGTATTTT. It yields the protein CASGLLYAGRLTDTQYF. Drawing the rest from reference TRBV12-5 and TRBJ2-3, the complete variable domain is DARVTQTPRHKVTEMGQEVTMRCQPILGHNTVFWYRQTMMQGLELLAYFRNRAPLDDSGMPKDRFSAEMPDATLATLKIQPSEPRDSAVYFCASGLLYAGRLTDTQYFGPGTRLTVL.

This chain connects TRBV4-2 to TRBJ2-1; 10 nucleotides line up with TRBD2. V lost 4 bases, J lost 7 bases, and 10 bases stayed unmatched. This CDR3 is built from 16 residues. Germline CDR1 and CDR2: LGHNA and YNFKEQ. The CDR3 DNA is TGTGCCAGCAGCCGGGCCCTAGCGGGAGAGGGAAATGAGCAGTTCTTC. This gives the protein CASSRALAGEGNEQFF.

This rearrangement joins TRBV5-1 to TRBJ1-2, with D tentatively TRBD1 (5 bases). V lost 4 bases and J 0 bases, leaving 13 bases between the germline ends. This CDR3 contains 15 residues. Germline CDR1 is SGHRS and CDR2 is YFSETQ. The CDR3 region is CASSVEGRSNYGYTF. CDR3 DNA sequence: TGCGCCAGCAGCGTGGAGGGGAGATCTAACTATGGCTACACCTTC.

This chain links TRBV10-3 with TRBJ1-2, with unresolved D. The CDR3 covers 11 residues. The germline gives CDR1 ENHRY, CDR2 SYGVKD. CDR3 residues: CAAGANYGYTF. CDR3 nucleotide sequence: TGTGCGGCGGGAGCTAACTATGGCTACACCTTC.

The rearrangement links TRBV24-1 to TRBJ2-2; 8 nucleotides align to TRBD1. Germline assignment: CDR1 KGHDR and CDR2 SFDVKD. The CDR3 totals 16 residues. The V segment lost 4 bases and the J segment 7 bases; nucleotides outside the gene matches: 10. The CDR3 DNA follows: TGTGCCACCAGTGACCCCACCGGACAGGGTCGCGGGGAGCTGTTTTTT. Translating it yields CATSDPTGQGRGELFF.

The chain carries TRBV2 and TRBJ2-7; D might be TRBD1 (6 bases). Germline loops: CDR1 SNHLY, CDR2 FYNNEI. V shed 8 bases and J shed 2 bases, with 10 bases lying between them. CDR3 length: 12 residues. CDR3 nucleotide sequence: TGTGCCAGCTCTGGGGGCCCCTACGAGCAGTACTTC. It yields the protein CASSGGPYEQYF.

The chain uses TRBV2 and TRBJ1-4; weak D call: TRBD1 (6 bases). Trimming left V 5 bases short and J 0 bases short, with 10 bases between. The CDR3 runs 15 residues. CDR1 and CDR2 from the germline V gene are SNHLY and FYNNEI. The CDR3 sequence is CASSPGAATNEKLFF. The CDR3 region has the DNA TGTGCCAGCAGTCCAGGGGCTGCAACTAATGAAAAACTGTTTTTT.

The gene calls are TRBV19 and TRBJ1-1; 8 positions match TRBD1. The germline CDR1 and CDR2 sequences are LNHDA and SQIVND (reference sequence). The CDR3 is made up of 14 amino acids. Trimming at V came to 7 bases and at J to 0 bases, leaving 4 bases not matched to a gene. The CDR3 nucleotides are TGTGCCAGTATTCGACAGGGGATGAACACTGAAGCTTTCTTT. Translation: CASIRQGMNTEAFF.

V usage is TRBV7-9 and J usage is TRBJ2-1; D is possibly TRBD2 (5 bases). CDR3 length: 14 residues. V was shortened by 7 bases and J by 6 bases, with 16 bases between the two germline ends. Germline CDR1 SEHNR, CDR2 FQNEAQ (reference sequence). The CDR3 loop reads CASILDSFTNEQFF. CDR3 DNA: TGTGCCAGCATCCTGGACTCGTTCACCAATGAGCAGTTCTTC.

The V call is TRBV27, the J call TRBJ1-2; D is uncertain. CDR1 MNHEY and CDR2 SMNVEV come from the germline V gene (reference sequence). The CDR3 is made up of 13 amino acids. V gave up 6 bases and J gave up 0 bases, with 8 bases separating them. The CDR3 DNA sequence: TGTGCCAGCAGATACAGAGCTAACTATGGCTACACCTTC. Translation: CASRYRANYGYTF.

This clone has just one count. The chain recombines TRBV11-2 with TRBJ2-2, with 9 bases lining up with TRBD2. The CDR3 sequence is 17 residues long. V shed 1 base, J shed 6 bases, and the junction held 9 bases outside the gene matches. Looked up from germline, CDR1 is SGHAT and CDR2 is FQNNGV. In DNA, the CDR3 is TGTGCCAGCAGCTTAGCACCGTTAGCGGGAGATCCCGGGGAGCTGTTTTTT. It translates to CASSLAPLAGDPGELFF. Combining the CDR3 with reference TRBV11-2 and TRBJ2-2 gives the whole variable domain EAGVAQSPRYKIIEKRQSVAFWCNPISGHATLYWYQQILGQGPKLLIQFQNNGVVDDSQLPKDRFSAERLKGVDSTLKIQPAKLEDSAVYLCASSLAPLAGDPGELFFGEGSRLTVL.

The sample holds one count of this clone. The chain joins TRBV4-2 to TRBJ1-4; D uncertain. The CDR3 extends over 13 amino acids. V was pared by 0 bases and J by 4 bases, with 3 bases between. CDR1 and CDR2 (germline): LGHNA, YNFKEQ. For the CDR3, the DNA is TGTGCCAGCAGCCAAGAAGGTAATGAAAAACTGTTTTTT. Translation gives CASSQEGNEKLFF.

This clone has only one observation. This chain links TRBV2 with TRBJ2-3; D uncertain. The CDR3 runs to 12 residues. Germline V lookup: CDR1 SNHLY, CDR2 FYNNEI. V lost 6 bases, J lost 3 bases, and 7 bases lay in between. CDR3 sequence reads: CASRPPTDTQYF. The CDR3 region has the DNA TGTGCCAGCAGGCCCCCTACAGATACGCAGTATTTT.

This chain uses TRBV6-5 with TRBJ2-7; a possible D gene is TRBD1 (6 bases). There are 14 residues in the CDR3. Germline V gives CDR1 MNHEY, CDR2 SVGAGI. Trimming took 6 bases from V and 3 from J, leaving 15 bases between them. The CDR3 protein is CASSTGITYYEQYF. CDR3 bases: TGTGCCAGCAGCACAGGGATTACTTACTACGAGCAGTACTTC.

The chain joins TRBV2 to TRBJ2-6; the D is unclear. Germline lookup yields CDR1 SNHLY and CDR2 FYNNEI. V was clipped by 6 bases and J by 0 bases, with 6 bases between them. This CDR3 is 14 amino acids long. The CDR3 here is CASRAGSGANVLTF. CDR3 nucleotides: TGTGCCAGCAGAGCAGGCTCTGGGGCCAACGTCCTGACTTTC.